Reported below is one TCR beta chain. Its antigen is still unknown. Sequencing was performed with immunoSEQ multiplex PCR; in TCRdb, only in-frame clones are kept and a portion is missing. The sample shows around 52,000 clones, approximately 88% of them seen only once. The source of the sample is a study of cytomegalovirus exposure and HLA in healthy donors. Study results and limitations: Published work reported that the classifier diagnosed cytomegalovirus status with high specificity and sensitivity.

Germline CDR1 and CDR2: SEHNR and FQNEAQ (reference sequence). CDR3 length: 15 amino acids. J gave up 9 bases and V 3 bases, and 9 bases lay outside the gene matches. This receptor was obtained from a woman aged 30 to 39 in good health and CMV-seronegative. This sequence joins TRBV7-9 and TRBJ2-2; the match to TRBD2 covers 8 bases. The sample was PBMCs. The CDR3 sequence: CASSFDVGGDRELFF. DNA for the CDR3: TGTGCCAGCAGCTTTGATGTCGGGGGGGACCGGGAGCTGTTTTTT.